A single sample is the source of the 13 T cell receptor beta chains below, sequenced in a study of post-analysis software for immune sequencing data. These receptors have no identified antigens. Sequencing libraries made from TCR beta cDNA carried unique molecular identifiers. TCRdb ran MiXCR on the PCR reads and lists one entry per CDR3 protein. The repertoire consists of approximately 630,000 distinct CDR3 sequences, with 55% to 60% occurring once and the leading ten covering 10% to 12%. Study-level results: TRBV5-6, TRBV5-1 and TRBV20-1 belonged to a set of roughly five TRBV segments that were more frequent in patients than controls.

Specimen: blood. Receptors were obtained from a girl aged 2-10 years with multiple sclerosis.

Only one count was recorded for this clonotype. The chain joins TRBV20-1 to TRBJ1-2; D might be TRBD1 (5 bases). CDR3 length: 15 amino acids. In germline, CDR1 is DFQATT, CDR2 SNEGSKA (reference sequence). Trimming took 2 bases from V and 2 from J, leaving 15 bases between them. The CDR3 DNA reads TGCAGTGCTAGAAGGCCGAGGGGCCGCAACTATGGCTACACCTTC. It encodes CSARRPRGRNYGYTF.

This clonotype has only a few counts. This rearrangement joins TRBV6-6 to TRBJ1-1; D ambiguous. Trimming took off 6 bases at V and 7 bases at J, with 9 bases between the two ends. The CDR3 loop spans 11 amino acids. The germline CDR1 and CDR2 sequences are MNHNY and SVGAGI (reference sequence). This CDR3 reads CASRAELEAFF. CDR3 in DNA: TGTGCCAGCAGGGCCGAACTTGAAGCTTTCTTT.

The chain recombines TRBV5-1 with TRBJ2-2; D is possibly TRBD1 (5 bases). The CDR3 covers 16 residues. Trimming left V 0 bases short and J 3 bases short, with 12 bases between. Germline lookup yields CDR1 SGHRS and CDR2 YFSETQ. CDR3 sequence (DNA): TGCGCCAGCAGCTTGGGGCCTCCAGGGTACACCGGGGAGCTGTTTTTT. Its translation: CASSLGPPGYTGELFF. The whole variable domain, filled in from reference TRBV5-1 and TRBJ2-2, reads KAGVTQTPRYLIKTRGQQVTLSCSPISGHRSVSWYQQTPGQGLQFLFEYFSETQRNKGNFPGRFSGRQFSNSRSEMNVSTLELGDSALYLCASSLGPPGYTGELFFGEGSRLTVL.

CDR3 loop: CASTSGGSLTQYF. For the CDR3, the DNA is TGTGCCAGCACTAGCGGGGGATCACTTACGCAGTATTTT. The chain employs TRBV6-5 and TRBJ2-3; TRBD2 agrees at 10 bases. V shed 7 bases and J 8 bases; nucleotides not matched to a gene: 6. The CDR3 is 13 residues long. The germline gives CDR1 MNHEY, CDR2 SVGAGI.

This clonotype was observed a few times. V gene TRBV20-1 combines with J gene TRBJ2-3; 9 nucleotides agree with TRBD1. The CDR3 extends over 13 amino acids. From germline, CDR1 is DFQATT and CDR2 SNEGSKA (reference sequence). DNA for the CDR3: TGCAGACCCCACAGGGGGCCCACAGATACGCAGTATTTT. Its protein product is CRPHRGPTDTQYF.

This clonotype was seen a handful of times. The chain carries TRBV20-1 and TRBJ2-1; D may be TRBD1 or TRBD2 (6 bases each). CDR3 size: 14 residues. Germline assignment: CDR1 DFQATT and CDR2 SNEGSKA (reference sequence). V was pared by 1 base and J by 6 bases, with 13 bases between. The CDR3 reads CSARASSGANEQFF. The DNA of the CDR3 is TGCAGTGCTAGAGCCTCGTCGGGGGCCAATGAGCAGTTCTTC.

This clonotype has only one observation. J is TRBJ1-6 and V is TRBV6-1; 10 bases align to TRBD1. CDR1 is MNHNS, CDR2 SASEGT, per germline. The length of the CDR3 is 18 residues. V lost 9 bases and J lost 0; bases outside the gene matches: 11. The CDR3 region is CASRQGALPSSYNSPLHF. The CDR3, as DNA: TGTGCCAGTCGACAGGGGGCCCTCCCAAGCTCCTATAATTCACCCCTCCACTTT.

This clonotype was counted a single time. The chain is built from TRBV7-3 and TRBJ1-1; D call uncertain. CDR3 length: 13 residues. CDR1 is SGHTA, CDR2 FQGTGA, per germline. V lost 2 bases to trimming and J lost 5 bases, with 9 bases between them. CDR3 protein: CASSLLRSTEAFF. The CDR3, as DNA: TGTGCCAGCAGCTTATTAAGGTCGACTGAAGCTTTCTTT.

This clonotype was counted once. V is TRBV7-3 and J is TRBJ2-3; 9 bases are shared with TRBD1. This CDR3 is 15 amino acids long. V lost 6 bases and J lost 4; bases outside the gene matches: 8. CDR1 and CDR2 (germline): SGHTA, FQGTGA. The CDR3 DNA follows: TGTGCCAGCAGTCCGGGACAGGGACGCCCAGATACGCAGTATTTT. Translated, it gives CASSPGQGRPDTQYF.

This clonotype has only one observation. The chain links TRBV5-1 to TRBJ2-5; D is undetermined. Germline V gives CDR1 SGHRS, CDR2 YFSETQ. V was pared by 3 bases and J by 11 bases, with 14 bases between. The CDR3 is 12 residues long. The CDR3 sequence: CASSSDGYGQYF. CDR3 DNA: TGCGCCAGCAGCTCGGACGGGTACGGGCAGTACTTC.

This chain joins TRBV29-1 and TRBJ1-1; D might be TRBD1 (5 bases). The V and J ends lost 6 bases and 0 bases respectively, with 17 bases between them. Germline V gene lookup returns CDR1 SQVTM and CDR2 ANQGSEA. This CDR3 contains 15 residues. The CDR3 DNA reads TGCAGCGTCAGCTTTCTACAGGCGCTGAACACTGAAGCTTTCTTT. Translation gives CSVSFLQALNTEAFF.

V usage is TRBV20-1 and J usage is TRBJ2-5; 7 bases are a match to TRBD2. Germline V gene sequence: CDR1 DFQATT, CDR2 SNEGSKA (reference sequence). The CDR3 sequence is 13 residues long. The ends lost 3 bases at V and 2 bases at J; junction bases unmatched: 3. In nucleotides, the CDR3 is TGCAGTGCTAGCGGGGGGTCTCAAGAGACCCAGTACTTC. Its translation is CSASGGSQETQYF.

V is TRBV24-1 and J is TRBJ2-1, with TRBD2 as a possible D gene (5 bases). This CDR3 has 14 residues. CDR1 is KGHDR, CDR2 SFDVKD, per germline. V was pared by 3 bases and J by 8 bases, with 13 bases between. This CDR3 is CATSDPPTSDEQFF. In DNA form, the CDR3 reads TGTGCCACCAGTGATCCCCCAACTAGTGATGAGCAGTTCTTC.